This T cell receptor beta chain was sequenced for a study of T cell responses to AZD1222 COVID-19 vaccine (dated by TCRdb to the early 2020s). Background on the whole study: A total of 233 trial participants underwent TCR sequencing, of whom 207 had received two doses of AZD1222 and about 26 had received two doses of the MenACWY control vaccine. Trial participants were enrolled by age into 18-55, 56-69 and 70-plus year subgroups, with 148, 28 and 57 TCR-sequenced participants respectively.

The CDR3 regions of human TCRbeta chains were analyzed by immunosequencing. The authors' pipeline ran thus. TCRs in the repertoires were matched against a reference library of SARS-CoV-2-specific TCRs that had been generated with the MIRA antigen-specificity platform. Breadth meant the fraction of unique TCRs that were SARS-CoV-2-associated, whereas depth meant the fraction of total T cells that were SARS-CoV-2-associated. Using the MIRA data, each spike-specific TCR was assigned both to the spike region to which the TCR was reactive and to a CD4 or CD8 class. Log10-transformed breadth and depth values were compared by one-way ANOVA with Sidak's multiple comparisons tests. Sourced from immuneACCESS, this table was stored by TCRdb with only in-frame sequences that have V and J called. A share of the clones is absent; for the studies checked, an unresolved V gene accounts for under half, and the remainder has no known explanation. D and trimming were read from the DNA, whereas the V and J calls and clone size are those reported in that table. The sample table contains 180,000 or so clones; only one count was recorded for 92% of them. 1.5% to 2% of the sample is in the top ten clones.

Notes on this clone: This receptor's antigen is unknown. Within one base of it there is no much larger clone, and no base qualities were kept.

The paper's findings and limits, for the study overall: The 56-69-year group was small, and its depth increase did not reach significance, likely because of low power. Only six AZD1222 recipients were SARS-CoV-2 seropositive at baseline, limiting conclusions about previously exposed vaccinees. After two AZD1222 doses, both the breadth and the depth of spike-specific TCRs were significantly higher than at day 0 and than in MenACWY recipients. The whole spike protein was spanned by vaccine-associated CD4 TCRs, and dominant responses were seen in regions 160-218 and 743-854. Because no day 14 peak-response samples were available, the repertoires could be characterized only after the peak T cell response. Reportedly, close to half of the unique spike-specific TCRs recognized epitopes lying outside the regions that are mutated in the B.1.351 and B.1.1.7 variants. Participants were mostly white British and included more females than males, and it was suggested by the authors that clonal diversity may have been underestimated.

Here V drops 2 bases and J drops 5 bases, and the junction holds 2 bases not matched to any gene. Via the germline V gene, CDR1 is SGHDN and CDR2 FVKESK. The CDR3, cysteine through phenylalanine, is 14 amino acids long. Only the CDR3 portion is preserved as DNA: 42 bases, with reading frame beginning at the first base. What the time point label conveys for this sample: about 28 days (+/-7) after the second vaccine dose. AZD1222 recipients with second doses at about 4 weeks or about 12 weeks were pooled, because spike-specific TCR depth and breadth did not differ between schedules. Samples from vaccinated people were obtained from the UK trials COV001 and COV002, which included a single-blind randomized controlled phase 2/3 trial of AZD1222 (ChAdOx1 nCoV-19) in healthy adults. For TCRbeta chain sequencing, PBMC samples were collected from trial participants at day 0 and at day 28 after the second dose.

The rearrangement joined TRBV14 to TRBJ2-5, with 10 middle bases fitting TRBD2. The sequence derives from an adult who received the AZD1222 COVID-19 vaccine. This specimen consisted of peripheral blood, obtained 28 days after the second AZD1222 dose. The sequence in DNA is TGTGCCAGCAGCCAAACTAGCGGGAAGGAGACCCAGTACTTC. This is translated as CASSQTSGKETQYF.